Sequencing of this T cell receptor (beta chain) was carried out in a study of blood T cell repertoires in COVID-19. Across the whole study: Acute and convalescent COVID-19 samples came from the United States, Italy and Spain. PBMCs, B-cell-depleted T cells, or T cells were the source of the cDNA or gDNA that made up the material.

Trimming removed 4 bases at V and 1 base at J, with 10 bases between. Germline V gene sequence: CDR1 SNHLY, CDR2 FYNNEI. This CDR3 is built from 15 residues. This clone was counted a few times. Method: immunoSEQ multiplex PCR; TCRdb's copy keeps in-frame clones and lacks some. The sample includes some 54,000 clones, roughly 87% of them seen just once. This sequence was found in a woman aged 55-75 years with acute or convalescent COVID-19. The sequencing input was peripheral blood. This rearrangement joins TRBV2 to TRBJ2-2; D might be TRBD1 (6 bases). CDR3 region: CASSGWGQNTGELFF. The CDR3 DNA is TGTGCCAGCAGTGGGTGGGGACAGAACACCGGGGAGCTGTTTTTT.